These 5 T cell receptor beta chains came from one sample sequenced in a study of T cell responses to AZD1222 COVID-19 vaccine. The protocol was immunoSEQ multiplex PCR, while the TCRdb copy is restricted to in-frame clones and leaves out a portion. In the table there are 120,000 or so clones, 84% of which are singletons. Sequenced here: peripheral blood, sampled 28 days after the second AZD1222 dose. All receptors come from an adult who received the AZD1222 COVID-19 vaccine.

This chain links TRBV18 with TRBJ1-4; D uncertain. Trimming removed 6 bases at V and 0 bases at J, with 8 bases between. This CDR3 is 14 amino acids long. Germline values: CDR1 KGHSH, CDR2 LQKENI. The CDR3 sequence: CASSLVPTNEKLFF. In DNA form, the CDR3 reads TGTGCCAGCTCCCTGGTTCCAACTAATGAAAAACTGTTTTTT.

The table lists this clone with a few counts. This chain joins TRBV5-1 and TRBJ1-2, with D uncertain. CDR3 length: 13 residues. Trimming took off 1 base at V and 6 bases at J, with 10 bases between the two ends. Germline lookup yields CDR1 SGHRS and CDR2 YFSETQ. CDR3 protein: CASSLSIEDGYTF. CDR3 DNA sequence: TGCGCCAGCAGCTTGAGCATAGAGGATGGCTACACCTTC.

The gene calls are TRBV7-9 and TRBJ2-2, with no clear D. The CDR3 contains 14 residues. CDR1 and CDR2 (germline): SEHNR, FQNEAQ (reference sequence). V lost 3 bases and J lost 3, with 8 bases in between. CDR3 coding DNA: TGTGCCAGCAGCTTTGGGCCCTACACCGGGGAGCTGTTTTTT. Amino acids: CASSFGPYTGELFF.

The CDR3 nucleotides read TGCGCCAGCAGTGAGGGGCGGCCCAACACTGAAGCTTTCTTT. As protein: CASSEGRPNTEAFF. This sequence joins TRBV10-1 and TRBJ1-1; no clear D. Germline loops: CDR1 WNHNN, CDR2 SYGVQD (reference sequence). The CDR3 length is 14 residues. V was trimmed by 2 bases and J by 2 bases, leaving 9 bases between them.

The V call is TRBV7-8, the J call TRBJ1-2; D unresolved. The CDR3 has 15 amino acids. Germline loops: CDR1 SGHVS, CDR2 FQNEAQ. Trimming cost V 2 bases and J 0 bases, with 10 bases left between them. As DNA, the CDR3 is TGTGCCAGCAGCTTAAGGGATTTTTCTAACTATGGCTACACCTTC. Translation: CASSLRDFSNYGYTF.